This TCR beta chain was sequenced in a study of blood T cell repertoires in COVID-19 (dated by TCRdb to 2019 to 2021). Looking at the study overall: Collaborator samples came from the United States, Italy and Spain and covered acute and convalescent phases of COVID-19. The material from the prospective study consisted of cDNA or gDNA derived from T cells, B-cell-depleted T cells, or PBMCs. The dataset comprised deeply sampled blood TCRbeta repertoires from subjects exposed to, actively infected with, or recovered from COVID-19. The repertoires were released in a freely available public database meant as a resource for research on the immune response to SARS-CoV-2. Samples were obtained from the ongoing ImmuneRACE study (first 160 participants) and from 1,254 subjects provided by 6 global collaborators. Nearly every sample came with metadata listing a de-identified subject ID, COVID-19 status, age in years and sex. Where available, HLA class I and class II types were obtained from metadata supplied by the sample provider rather than from assay-based typing. Overall study results and their limits: How much clinical and demographic metadata was included differed by source and by participant, and the metadata was provided uncurated.

TCRbeta CDR3 regions were amplified from genomic DNA using the immunoSEQ Assay, a bias-controlled multiplex PCR. In the source study's methods: The number of nucleated cells in each sample was estimated from the amplification of reference gene primers within the assay. To quantify the absolute abundance of each unique TCRbeta CDR3 rearrangement, sequence reads were collapsed and filtered. For each sample, productive Simpson clonality was calculated as the square root of Simpson's diversity index across productive rearrangements. As stored in TCRdb, this immuneACCESS dataset retains in-frame rearrangements with V and J assigned. A fraction of the clones does not appear; measured against another copy, unresolved V genes explain less than half of the discrepancy, and the remainder lacks a known reason. D and trimming were read from the DNA, whereas the V and J calls and clone size are those reported in that table. The sample table shows over 200,000 clones, and 81% are seen once. Jointly, the top ten make up around 9.3% of the sample.

Participants in the prospective study were aged about 18 to 90 years, lived in more than 20 United States geographic areas, and enrolled through a virtual design. In the prospective study, participants were assigned to cohorts based on the clinical history participants reported in a screening survey and a study questionnaire. In the prospective study, mobile phlebotomists collected whole blood, serum and a nasopharyngeal or oropharyngeal swab from each participant. Participants in the prospective study had the option to provide additional blood draws and questionnaires over a roughly 2-month period. Before DNA extraction, blood samples from the prospective study were shipped at room temperature or frozen. This clone appeared once. There is no known antigen for this receptor. Qualities for individual bases were not recorded, and no much larger clone is one base off. From the cysteine up to the phenylalanine, the CDR3 has a length of 14 residues. Only the CDR3 DNA stays, 42 bases, in frame from base 1. Trimming costs V 0 bases and J 1 base, and their ends lie 7 bases apart. CDR1 and CDR2, per the germline V gene, are LGHNA and YSLEER.

The source is a woman between 50 and 59 years old with acute COVID-19. The sequence links TRBV4-3 to TRBJ2-7; TRBD1 is possibly the D segment (5 matching bases). The sequenced material came from PBMCs or T cells enriched from blood (not recorded which). The bases read TGCGCCAGCAGCCAAGAGTGGACATCCTACGAGCAGTACTTC. It translates to CASSQEWTSYEQYF.